Detailed here is one TCR beta chain. Its antigen is unknown. No base qualities exist here, and no much larger clone lies one base off it. Receptor amplification or capture employed the immunoSEQ multiplex PCR assay. What TCRdb holds here is the immuneACCESS table cut down to in-frame rearrangements. Part of the clones is not present; checked against another copy, under half of the missing clones reflect an unresolved V gene, and the others are unexplained. Counted in this sample were 25,000 to 35,000 clones; 90% of them appeared once. About 0.4% of the sample lies in the top ten. This sample was included in a study of T cell changes during pregnancy in multiple sclerosis (dated by TCRdb to the late 2010s). Context from the whole study: The study looked at changes in the T cell repertoire across pregnancy in women with multiple sclerosis.

The CDR3 contains 16 residues, cysteine and phenylalanine counted. Of all the DNA, just the CDR3 is kept, 48 bases in frame from base 1. CDR1 and CDR2 were assigned from the germline V gene (reference sequence) as MNHEY and SMNVEV. Here V drops 2 bases and J drops 4 bases, and the junction holds 9 bases not matched to any gene. The chain uses TRBV27 and TRBJ1-1; the central 8 bases match TRBD1. Source: CD4+ T cells from peripheral blood mononuclear cells, taken in the second trimester of pregnancy. This sequence originates from a female donor in good health, enrolled as a control in a pregnancy study. CDR3 sequence: CASSLRAGGGGTEAFF. The bases are TGTGCCAGCAGTTTAAGGGCAGGGGGCGGCGGCACTGAAGCTTTCTTT.